The source of this T cell receptor beta chain is a study of cytomegalovirus exposure and HLA in healthy donors (dated by TCRdb to the late 2010s). For context, the study as a whole: An earlier analysis of 550 to 700 of the donors reported 250 to 350 Gb of sequence data and about 100 million unique TCR beta sequences from 150 million to 200 million T cells. Rather than using new phenotypic data, the later analysis identified candidate immune exposures from TCR beta sequences and from how often those sequences occurred across donors. In addition to the first cohort of roughly 700 subjects, a separate validation cohort of 130 or so different subjects was used. A later genetic analysis used genome-wide SNP genotypes for about 65% of the roughly 670 donors, treating that subset as a discovery cohort. Four or five DR-DQ haplotypes were treated as single units for association and clustering because of strong linkage in the cohort. High-throughput TCR immunosequencing, statistical association of individual TCRs with disease status, and machine learning were combined to predict cytomegalovirus infection status. Class I and class II HLA loci were covered by the typing at four-digit resolution. The study was designed to test whether signatures of past pathogen exposure could be identified by cataloging public T cell receptors. The number of typed donors differed by locus: roughly 620-640 for A, B, C, DRB1 and DQB1; some 500 for DQA1; around 610 for DPA1; and about 450 for DPB1. Roughly 320 gigabases of sequencing data and 70 million to 95 million unique TCR sequences made up an early release that covered approximately 650 HLA-typed donors. A later analysis re-examined previously published TCR beta repertoires from over 500 donors and added high-resolution HLA genotyping to investigate patterns of TCR occurrence. The study profiled the T cell repertoires of around 700 subjects by immunosequencing and related them to cytomegalovirus serostatus. All discovery cohort repertoires had been generated using a single sequencing platform. Donor age, sex, ethnicity and CMV serostatus were compiled together with the repertoire data. Among the roughly 380 genotyped donors, around 81% belonged to the genetic ancestry cluster associated with self-reported Caucasian donors. Among around 400 genotyped donors of the cohort, an average of about 240,000 unique TCR beta nucleotide sequences was sequenced per donor, of which about 18% were non-productive. An earlier analysis of 587 of the donors applied high-throughput TCR beta sequencing to assess whether each TCR beta V gene segment acted as functional or pseudogenic. What the work shows at the level of the full study, not this receptor alone: According to a later genetic analysis, donors in an Asian-associated ancestry cluster had fewer N-insertions in productive TCRs than the approximately 710-donor mean. The only immune exposure information available for the cohort was CMV serostatus. In an earlier analysis of 450 to 750 of the donors, most TCR beta V segments appeared in productive rearrangements about 87% or about 30% of the time, broadly matching IMGT annotations. Compared with equally common non-associated chains, HLA-associated TCR beta chains in a later analysis were more clonally expanded and had lower generation probabilities. In a later analysis, TCR association rates were found to vary across HLA loci, with the most associated TCRs seen for DRB1 alleles and the fewest for HLA-C alleles. Presence/absence analyses assumed roughly uniform sequencing depth across donors, an assumption that may not hold. It was suggested by the authors that the approach could potentially be generalized to other disease states and immunological phenotypes. The study listed 150 to 200 TCR beta chains as associated with cytomegalovirus. The earlier analysis of 587 of the donors excluded about 16 rarely observed V segments, including chromosome 9 orphons, because counts were too low. In a later analysis, most CMV-associated TCR beta chains were found to appear HLA-restricted, with HLA associations seemingly driven largely by CMV exposure. A further reported finding was that TCR beta sequences accurately predicted the HLA-A and HLA-B alleles for most subjects in the first cohort. The cohort was sequenced for TCR beta chains only, and without alpha or paired-chain data the features that could be detected were limited. Several of the top co-occurrence clusters appeared to be linked to parvovirus B19, influenza, CMV and Epstein-Barr virus, according to a later analysis. Cytomegalovirus status was reported to be diagnosed by the classifier with high specificity and sensitivity in both the original and validation cohorts. Some IMGT-functional V segments, including TRBV6-2 and TRBV6-3, could not be distinguished by the 87-base-pair reads and were therefore excluded. Specific HLA alleles were associated with 15,000 to 20,000 TCR beta sequences at a false discovery rate of 0.05 in a later analysis. Because HLA typing was missing for some donors at each locus, association tests included only the typed subset. Most TCR sequences were seen in very few donors, while some public TCRs were found in many individuals. Linkage disequilibrium might explain the correlated functional status among segregating V segments, but an unknown experimental factor could not be excluded. A cluster of highly shared sequence variants was judged likely to represent a technical artifact of the sequencing pipeline. Assigning TCR associations to individual alleles was difficult when HLA alleles, especially DR and DQ, strongly co-occurred. A later genetic analysis associated a missense DCLRE1C variant with V-gene and J-gene trimming of TCR beta chains, and an independent cohort replicated the association. Three of the identified cytomegalovirus-associated TCR beta chains were confirmed in vitro to be specific for cytomegalovirus antigens.

Remarks on this clone: This clone's antigen is unknown. The sample holds no much larger clone one base away, and base qualities are not on file.

The CDR3 starts with the cysteine, ends with the phenylalanine, and has 16 residues. Only the CDR3 region is kept as DNA, spanning 48 bases read in frame from base 1. The germline V gene sets CDR1 to MNHNS and CDR2 to SASEGT. V drops 4 bases and J drops 0 bases, leaving 13 bases in between. In total, fewer than 750 healthy bone marrow donors made up the cohort. At the time of sampling, every cohort member was nominally healthy, though immune exposures that went unrecorded were likely present. The donor was CMV seropositive and was included in the group of about 290 seropositive cohort members. Every donor gave a peripheral blood sample, and the peripheral blood mononuclear cells from that sample were used for TCR beta sequencing. The Qiagen DNeasy Blood Extraction Kit was used to extract genomic DNA from the blood cell samples. The library was prepared using the immunoSEQ multiplex PCR assay. The multiplex PCR relied on a mix of 60 forward primers for TCR Vbeta segments and 13 reverse primers for TCR Jbeta segments. A multiplex PCR assay on genomic DNA amplified the CDR3 region of rearranged TCR beta genes. The amplified TCR beta libraries were sequenced on the Illumina HiSeq System as 87-base-pair reads. Processing in the source paper ran as follows. A later analysis tallied some 79 million unique TCR beta chains across the 666 repertoires, and around 9.9 million of those chains were shared by two or more donors. Raw reads were error-corrected and collapsed into unique sequences by a nearest-neighbor algorithm in which closely related sequences were merged to remove PCR and sequencing errors. To assign V, D and J gene segments, CDR3 sequences were aligned to IMGT reference sequences. For a sequence to be retained, at least a six-nucleotide match to both a V gene segment and a J gene segment was required. Rearrangements were classified as productive when the CDR3 lacked stop codons and remained in frame with V and J, and all other rearrangements were classified as non-productive. CDR3 was defined by IMGT convention, running from the second conserved V-encoded cysteine to the conserved J-encoded phenylalanine. The earlier analysis of fewer than 700 of the donors excluded sequences that lacked an unambiguous match to a single V gene segment. In an earlier analysis of 587 of the donors, V segments were called functional above 56.7% productive rearrangements and were called segregating when the between-donor standard deviation exceeded 5%. A statistical classification framework was built for diagnosing cytomegalovirus status from the catalog of TCR beta chain sequences. V and J gene assignment, in a later analysis, came from comparing TCR nucleotide sequences with IMGT/GENE-DB human TR gene sequences. Using the TCRdist pipeline, a later analysis assigned CDR3 sequences along with most-parsimonious VDJ recombination scenarios. In a later analysis, each TCR beta chain was defined by its CDR3 amino acid sequence together with its V-gene family, and reads without a unique V-gene family were excluded. To address suspected cross-contamination and a sequencing artifact, a later analysis removed approximately 600 highly shared, low-generation-probability nucleotide sequences. In a later analysis, a clonal expansion index for each public chain was calculated from normalized within-repertoire ranks of inferred template counts. In a later analysis, generation probabilities were computed with a VDJ recombination model fitted to out-of-frame rearrangements, and the resulting probabilities were checked against IGoR. Hypergeometric tests were used in a later analysis to score TCR-TCR, TCR-HLA and TCR-CMV co-occurrence, with a repertoire-size bias correction applied to the TCR pairs. A later analysis estimated false discovery rates by permuting HLA or CMV assignments 20 times. A later analysis grouped co-occurring TCRs with DBSCAN, adding TCRdist sequence similarity when clustering within HLA-allele-positive subsets. Co-occurrence clustering excluded repertoires with fewer than 30,000 or more than 120,000 public chains, plus five with anomalous nucleotide sharing. The table comes from immuneACCESS by way of TCRdb, which keeps in-frame sequences with V and J called. Part of the clones is missing from these tables; in studies checked, under half for an unresolved V gene and the rest for unknown reasons. Clone size and V and J calls were adopted from that table, with D and trimming inferred from the DNA. The table for this sample lists more than 95,000 clones; 60% to 75% of them were counted only once. Together, the top ten hold roughly 4% of the sample.

The rearranged chain carries TRBV6-1 and TRBJ2-1; the D segment cannot be called with confidence. The TCR originated in a woman aged 50 to 60 in good health and CMV-seropositive. The sequenced sample was PBMCs. The encoded CDR3 is CASSGTRSRSYNEQFF. The DNA sequence follows: TGTGCCAGCAGTGGTACTCGCTCCCGCTCCTACAATGAGCAGTTCTTC.